This entry lists 23 T cell receptor beta chains sequenced from one sample in a study of blood T cell repertoires in COVID-19. Produced via immunoSEQ multiplex PCR; TCRdb's table is partial and in-frame only. The sample contains about 220,000 clones, 80% of which appear only once. The sequenced sample was peripheral blood. These receptor sequences come from a woman between 70 and 85 years old with acute or convalescent COVID-19.

This chain joins TRBV23-1 and TRBJ2-7, with 8 bases aligning to TRBD1. TRBV23-1 belongs to the ORF category, with a function that is uncertain. V was pared by 4 bases and J by 6 bases, with 11 bases of the junction left unmatched. The CDR3 has 15 amino acids. CDR3 sequence: CASSLSDRVKGEQYV. CDR3 DNA: TGCGCCAGCAGTCTCTCGGACAGGGTAAAAGGCGAGCAGTACGTC.

The chain combines TRBV10-3 with TRBJ2-1; 10 bases agree with TRBD1. Germline loops: CDR1 ENHRY, CDR2 SYGVKD. The CDR3 runs 13 residues. Losses at the gene ends were 11 bases for V and 7 bases for J; bases not matched to a gene: 8. As DNA, the CDR3 is TGTGCCGTAGACAGGGGGCCTGATAATGAGCAGTTCTTC. Protein sequence: CAVDRGPDNEQFF.

The rearrangement joins TRBV6-5 to TRBJ1-5; no clear D. V lost 8 bases, J lost 0 bases, and 11 bases lay in between. Germline CDR1 MNHEY, CDR2 SVGAGI. The CDR3 contains 14 residues. The CDR3 DNA is TGTGCCAGCTTAACAGCATATAGCAATCAGCCCCAGCATTTT. Translated: CASLTAYSNQPQHF.

The chain recombines TRBV6-5 with TRBJ2-5; TRBD1 is a possible D gene (5 bases). V shed 5 bases and J shed 5 bases, with 15 bases lying between them. Looked up from germline, CDR1 is MNHEY and CDR2 is SVGAGI. The CDR3 is 14 amino acids. The CDR3, as DNA: TGTGCCAGCAGTCGACAGTTTTCAAGGGAGACCCAGTACTTC. Its translation: CASSRQFSRETQYF.

The rearrangement links TRBV19 to TRBJ1-1; a possible D gene is TRBD1 (6 bases). Germline CDR1 is LNHDA and CDR2 is SQIVND (reference sequence). V was shortened by 4 bases and J by 7 bases, with 16 bases between the two germline ends. CDR3 length: 14 residues. The CDR3, as DNA: TGTGCCAGTAGTACTATCGACAGGCCCCTTGAAGCTTTCTTT. Its translation: CASSTIDRPLEAFF.

V is TRBV24-1 and J is TRBJ2-3, with 7 nucleotides matching TRBD1. CDR1 and CDR2 from the germline V gene are KGHDR and SFDVKD. The CDR3 spans 18 residues. V was clipped by 3 bases and J by 0 bases; unmatched bases: 11. The CDR3 loop is CATSDRYPGTDSTDTQYF. For the CDR3, the DNA is TGTGCCACCAGTGATCGCTACCCCGGGACAGATAGCACAGATACGCAGTATTTT.

The V call is TRBV10-3, the J call TRBJ2-7; a possible D gene is TRBD1 (5 bases). The CDR3 consists of 13 residues. V lost 3 bases and J 1 base, leaving 7 bases between the germline ends. The germline V gene encodes CDR1 ENHRY and CDR2 SYGVKD. CDR3 nucleotide sequence: TGTGCCATCAGTGACAGGGCGTCCTACGAGCAGTACTTC. This codes for CAISDRASYEQYF.

The genes are TRBV18 and TRBJ1-6; tentatively, D is TRBD1 (6 bases). V was cut by 5 bases and J by 7 bases, with 9 bases left in between. Looked up from germline, CDR1 is KGHSH and CDR2 is LQKENI. This CDR3 has 13 residues. The CDR3, as DNA: TGTGCCAGCTCAGCAGGGGTAAATTCACCCCTCCACTTT. Its protein product is CASSAGVNSPLHF.

This chain connects TRBV19 to TRBJ1-5; D is possibly TRBD1 (6 bases). The CDR3 length is 15 residues. CDR1 is LNHDA, CDR2 SQIVND, per germline (reference sequence). With 5 bases removed from V and 3 bases from J, the gap between germline ends came to 14 bases. The DNA of the CDR3 is TGTGCCAGTAGTTCGATACAGGGAGACAATCAGCCCCAGCATTTT. Translated: CASSSIQGDNQPQHF. Full variable domain (missing parts from reference TRBV19 and TRBJ1-5): DGGITQSPKYLFRKEGQNVTLSCEQNLNHDAMYWYRQDPGQGLRLIYYSQIVNDFQKGDIAEGYSVSREKKESFPLTVTSAQKNPTAFYLCASSSIQGDNQPQHFGDGTRLSIL.

The chain carries TRBV19 and TRBJ2-7, with D possibly matching TRBD2 (5 bases). Trimming stripped 2 bases from V and 0 bases from J, with 11 bases between. The CDR3 consists of 15 residues. From germline, CDR1 is LNHDA and CDR2 SQIVND (reference sequence). CDR3 loop: CASSIRGADSYEQYF. DNA of the CDR3: TGTGCCAGTAGTATAAGAGGAGCGGACTCCTACGAGCAGTACTTC.

This chain connects TRBV2 to TRBJ1-4; D gene uncertain. Germline assignment: CDR1 SNHLY and CDR2 FYNNEI. The CDR3 sequence is 15 residues long. V lost 7 bases and J lost 3, with 15 bases in between. The CDR3 nucleotides are TGTGCCAGCACTAGGCAAAGTTCGGCTAATGAAAAACTGTTTTTT. As protein: CASTRQSSANEKLFF.

V usage is TRBV24-1 and J usage is TRBJ2-2; possibly TRBD2 for D (7 bases). The CDR3 has 15 residues. The V gene's germline CDR1 is KGHDR and CDR2 SFDVKD. Trimming took 3 bases from V and 9 from J, leaving 16 bases between them. The CDR3 nucleotides are TGTGCCACCAGTGATCGGGGGGCCGCGGGCAGGGAGCTGTTTTTT. Translation gives CATSDRGAAGRELFF.

The chain has TRBV7-9 and TRBJ2-7; D is unclear. V was shortened by 0 bases and J by 4 bases, with 4 bases between the two germline ends. The germline gives CDR1 SEHNR, CDR2 FQNEAQ (reference sequence). The CDR3 spans 12 residues. In nucleotides, the CDR3 is TGTGCCAGCAGCTTAGCGGCTTACGAGCAGTACTTC. Its protein is CASSLAAYEQYF. The full variable domain, with the rest looked up from reference TRBV7-9 and TRBJ2-7, is DTGVSQNPRHKITKRGQNVTFRCDPISEHNRLYWYRQTLGQGPEFLTYFQNEAQLEKSRLLSDRFSAERPKGSFSTLEIQRTEQGDSAMYLCASSLAAYEQYFGPGTRLTVT.

CDR3 in DNA: TGTGCCAGCAGTGAAGGCAGGGGGTCCTACAATGAGCAGTTCTTC. It codes for CASSEGRGSYNEQFF. The chain links TRBV2 to TRBJ2-1; 7 positions match TRBD1. There are 15 residues in the CDR3. V gave up 1 base and J gave up 1 base; unmatched junction bases: 1. Germline values: CDR1 SNHLY, CDR2 FYNNEI.

As concerns this clone: Since the CDR3 does not end with the conserved phenylalanine or tryptophan, this likely comes from a read error. The DNA is omitted, as the CDR3 cannot be located on it reliably, and the CDR3 follows TCRdb's listing. The V and J genes are TRBV14 and TRBJ1-4. The germline V gene encodes CDR1 SGHDN and CDR2 FVKESK. The CDR3 length equals 10 residues, ends included. This CDR3 is CASSPRSPLL.

This clone was detected only once. The rearrangement joins TRBV13 to TRBJ2-3; 7 bases fit TRBD2. Germline trimming cut 5 bases from V and 4 bases from J; bases unmatched to any gene: 6. Germline CDR1 and CDR2: PRHDT and FYEKMQ (reference sequence). This CDR3 has 14 residues. The CDR3 reads CASSTRAGADTQYF. For the CDR3, the DNA is TGTGCCAGCAGCACCAGGGCGGGGGCAGATACGCAGTATTTT.

This clone was seen ten or more times. The chain carries TRBV9 and TRBJ2-2, with D possibly TRBD2 on 6 matching bases. With 0 bases removed from V and 7 bases from J, the gap between germline ends came to 19 bases. The CDR3 is 17 residues long. From germline, CDR1 is SGDLS and CDR2 YYNGEE. Here the CDR3 DNA reads TGTGCCAGCAGCGTAGTGCCGGTGGAACGGGGAGGCGGGGAGCTGTTTTTT. This encodes CASSVVPVERGGGELFF.

In regard to this clone: This sample includes further DNA sequences coding for the same CDR3. The V and J genes are TRBV3-1 (or the pseudogene TRBV3-2) and TRBJ1-5, with a weak D call TRBD1 (5 bases). CDR3 length: 13 residues. V was clipped by 0 bases and J by 7 bases, with 7 bases between them. The germline CDR1 and CDR2 sequences are LGHDT and YNNKEL (reference sequence). In nucleotides, the CDR3 is TGTGCCAGCAGCCAAGATCGGGGGCAGCCCCAGCATTTT. It is translated as CASSQDRGQPQHF.

The genes are TRBV7-2 and TRBJ2-7; the match to TRBD2 covers 7 bases. CDR1 SGHTA and CDR2 FQGNSA come from the germline V gene. There are 14 residues in the CDR3. J was trimmed by 5 bases and V by 5 bases; bases with no gene match: 9. This chain's CDR3 is CASSPHAGRDEQYF. CDR3 in DNA: TGTGCCAGCAGCCCGCATGCGGGGAGGGACGAGCAGTACTTC.

This clone was seen a handful of times. This chain uses TRBV18 with TRBJ2-2, with D unresolved. V was trimmed by 6 bases and J by 0 bases, leaving 11 bases between them. From germline, CDR1 is KGHSH and CDR2 LQKENI. CDR3 length equals 15 residues. The CDR3 coding sequence is TGTGCCAGCTCCATTAGTAACCCGAACACCGGGGAGCTGTTTTTT. This translates into CASSISNPNTGELFF.

The V and J genes are TRBV27 and TRBJ2-3, with a possible D match to TRBD1 (8 bases). Trimming pared 4 bases from V and 2 bases from J, leaving 19 bases between. The CDR3 contains 17 residues. Looked up from germline, CDR1 is MNHEY and CDR2 is SMNVEV (reference sequence). The CDR3 bases are TGTGCCAGCAGTTCCCAGCGGACAGGGAGGGACACAGATACGCAGTATTTT. Its protein is CASSSQRTGRDTDTQYF.

This clone was observed once. The chain has TRBV12-3 or TRBV12-4 and TRBJ1-2, with TRBD1 identical over 7 bases. V was clipped by 10 bases and J by 8 bases; unmatched bases: 13. The CDR3 has 13 amino acids. The CDR3 spells CATSKQGLRGYTF. CDR3 DNA sequence: TGTGCCACATCCAAACAGGGGTTGAGGGGCTACACCTTC.

V is TRBV19 and J is TRBJ1-1; TRBD1 might be the D (5 bases). The CDR3 length is 13 residues. V was trimmed by 6 bases and J by 3 bases, leaving 11 bases between them. The germline V gene encodes CDR1 LNHDA and CDR2 SQIVND (reference sequence). The CDR3 DNA sequence: TGTGCCAGTAGCGAAGAAGGGGACACTGAAGCTTTCTTT. Translation: CASSEEGDTEAFF.